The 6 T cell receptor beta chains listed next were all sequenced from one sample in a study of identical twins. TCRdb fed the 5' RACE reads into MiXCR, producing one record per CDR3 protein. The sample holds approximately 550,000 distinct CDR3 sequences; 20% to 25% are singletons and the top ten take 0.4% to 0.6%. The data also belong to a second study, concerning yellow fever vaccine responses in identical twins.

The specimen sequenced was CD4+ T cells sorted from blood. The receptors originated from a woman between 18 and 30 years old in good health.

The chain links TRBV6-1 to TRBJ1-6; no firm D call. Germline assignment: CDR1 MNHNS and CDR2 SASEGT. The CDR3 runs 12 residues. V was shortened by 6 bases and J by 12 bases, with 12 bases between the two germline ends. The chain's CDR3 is CASRPPMQPLHF. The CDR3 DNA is TGTGCCAGCAGACCACCGATGCAACCCCTCCACTTT.

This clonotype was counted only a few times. The CDR3 nucleotides read TGTGCCAGCAACCCTAGCGGCCACTACGAGCAGTACTTC. The encoded protein is CASNPSGHYEQYF. This chain joins TRBV6-2 or TRBV6-3 and TRBJ2-7; 7 bases map to TRBD2. CDR1 MNHEY and CDR2 SVGEGT come from the germline V gene. CDR3 length: 13 residues. Trimming took 7 bases from V and 3 from J; bases not matched to a gene: 6.

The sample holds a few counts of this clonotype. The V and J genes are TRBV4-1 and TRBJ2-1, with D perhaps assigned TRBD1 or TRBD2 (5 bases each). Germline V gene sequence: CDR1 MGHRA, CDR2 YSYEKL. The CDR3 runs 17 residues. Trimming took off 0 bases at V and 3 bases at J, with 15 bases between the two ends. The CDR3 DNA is TGCGCCAGCAGCCAAGATCCTGGGGGAAAAATCTACAATGAGCAGTTCTTC. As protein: CASSQDPGGKIYNEQFF.

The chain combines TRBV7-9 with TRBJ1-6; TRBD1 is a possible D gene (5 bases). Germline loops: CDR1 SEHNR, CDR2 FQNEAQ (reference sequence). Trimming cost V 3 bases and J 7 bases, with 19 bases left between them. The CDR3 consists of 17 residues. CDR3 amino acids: CASSLGEEFSSNSPLHF. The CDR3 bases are TGTGCCAGCAGCTTGGGGGAGGAGTTCTCTTCCAATTCACCCCTCCACTTT.

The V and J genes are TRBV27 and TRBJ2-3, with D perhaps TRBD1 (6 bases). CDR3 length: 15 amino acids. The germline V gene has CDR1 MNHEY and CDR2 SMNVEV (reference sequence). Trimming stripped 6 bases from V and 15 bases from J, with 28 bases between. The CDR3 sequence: CASSPGDTQVYLSYF. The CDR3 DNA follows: TGTGCCAGCAGCCCCGGGGACACACAAGTTTATCTTTCCTATTTT.

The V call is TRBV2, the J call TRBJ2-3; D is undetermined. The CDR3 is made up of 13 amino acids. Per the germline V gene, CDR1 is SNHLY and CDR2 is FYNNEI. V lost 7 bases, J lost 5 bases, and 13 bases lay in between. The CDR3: CASTGRTRDTQYF. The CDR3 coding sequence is TGTGCCAGCACCGGAAGGACCCGAGATACGCAGTATTTT.